This T cell receptor (beta chain) was identified in a study of blood T cell repertoires in COVID-19. Across the whole study: Whether acute or convalescent, the COVID-19 samples came from the United States, Italy and Spain. Sources were T cells, B-cell-depleted T cells, or PBMCs; the material itself was cDNA or gDNA.

Per the original methods: It was from reference gene primer amplification that nucleated cell counts were estimated. The data were produced by immunoSEQ multiplex PCR, yet TCRdb's version contains in-frame clones alone and is incomplete. The DNA gave D and trimming, while V, J and clone size come from that table. The table has roughly 78,000 clones, approximately 89% seen once. Germline CDR1 is SGHRS and CDR2 is YFSETQ. The CDR3 sequence is 16 residues long. With 5 bases clipped from V and 6 bases from J, the junction kept 10 bases outside the gene matches. The sequence came from a woman aged 55-69 years with acute or convalescent COVID-19. Sequencing input: peripheral blood. The V call is TRBV5-1, the J call TRBJ2-3; 12 bases fit TRBD2. This CDR3 is CASRLTLAGGPDTQYF. CDR3 nucleotides: TGCGCCAGCAGATTGACTCTAGCGGGGGGGCCTGATACGCAGTATTTT. Complete variable domain (other parts from reference TRBV5-1 and TRBJ2-3): KAGVTQTPRYLIKTRGQQVTLSCSPISGHRSVSWYQQTPGQGLQFLFEYFSETQRNKGNFPGRFSGRQFSNSRSEMNVSTLELGDSALYLCASRLTLAGGPDTQYFGPGTRLTVL.